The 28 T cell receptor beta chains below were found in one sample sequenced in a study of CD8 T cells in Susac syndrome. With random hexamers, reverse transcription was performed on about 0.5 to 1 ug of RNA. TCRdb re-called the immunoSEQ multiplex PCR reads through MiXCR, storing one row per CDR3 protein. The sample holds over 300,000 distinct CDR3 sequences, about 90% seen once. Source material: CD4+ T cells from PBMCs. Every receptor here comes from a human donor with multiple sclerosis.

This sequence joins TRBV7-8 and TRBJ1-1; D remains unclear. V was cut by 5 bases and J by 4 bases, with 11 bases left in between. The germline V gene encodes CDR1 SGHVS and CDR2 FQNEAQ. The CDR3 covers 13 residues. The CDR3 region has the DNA TGTGCCAGCAGCGACAACGCCCTCACTGAAGCTTTCTTT. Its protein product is CASSDNALTEAFF.

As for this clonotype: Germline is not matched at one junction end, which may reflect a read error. The CDR3 here is CAWSVTLQNTEVFF. The CDR3, as DNA: TGTGCCTGGAGCGTGACGCTTCAGAACACTGAAGTTTTCTTT. V is TRBV30 and J is TRBJ1-1; D unclear. Looked up from germline, CDR1 is GTSNPN and CDR2 is SVGIG (reference sequence). The CDR3 loop spans 14 amino acids.

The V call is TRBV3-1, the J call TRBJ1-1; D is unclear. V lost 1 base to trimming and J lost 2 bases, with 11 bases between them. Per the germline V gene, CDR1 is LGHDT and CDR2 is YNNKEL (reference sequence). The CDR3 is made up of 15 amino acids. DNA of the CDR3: TGTGCCAGCAGCCAAGCTTGGACGGTAAACACTGAAGCTTTCTTT. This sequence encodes CASSQAWTVNTEAFF.

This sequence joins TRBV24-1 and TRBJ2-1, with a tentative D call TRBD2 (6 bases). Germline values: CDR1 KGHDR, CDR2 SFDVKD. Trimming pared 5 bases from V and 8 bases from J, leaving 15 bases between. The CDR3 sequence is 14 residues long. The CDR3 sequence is CATSGAGYTDEQFF. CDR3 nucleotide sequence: TGTGCCACCAGTGGGGCGGGATACACCGATGAGCAGTTCTTC.

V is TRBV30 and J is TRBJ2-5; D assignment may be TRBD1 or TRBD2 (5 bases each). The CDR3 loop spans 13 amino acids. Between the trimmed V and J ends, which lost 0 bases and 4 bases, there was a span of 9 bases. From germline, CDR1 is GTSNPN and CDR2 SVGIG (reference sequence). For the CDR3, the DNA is TGTGCCTGGAGTGTGGGGACCGGAGAGACCCAGTACTTC. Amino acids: CAWSVGTGETQYF.

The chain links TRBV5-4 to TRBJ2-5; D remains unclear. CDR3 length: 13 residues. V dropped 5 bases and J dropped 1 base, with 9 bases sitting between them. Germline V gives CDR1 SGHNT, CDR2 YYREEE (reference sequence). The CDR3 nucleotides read TGTGCCAGCAGGATGAGGTCCCAAGAGACCCAGTACTTC. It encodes CASRMRSQETQYF.

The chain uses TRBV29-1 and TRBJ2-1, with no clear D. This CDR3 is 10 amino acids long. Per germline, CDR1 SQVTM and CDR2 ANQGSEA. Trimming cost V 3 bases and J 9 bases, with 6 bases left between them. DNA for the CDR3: TGCAGCGTTGATCATGTTGAGCAGTTCTTC. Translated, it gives CSVDHVEQFF.

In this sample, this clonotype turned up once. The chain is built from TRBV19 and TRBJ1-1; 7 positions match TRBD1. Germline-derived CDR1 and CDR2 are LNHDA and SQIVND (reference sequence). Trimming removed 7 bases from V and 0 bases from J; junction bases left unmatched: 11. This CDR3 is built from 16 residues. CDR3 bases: TGTGCCAGTATGACAGGGCCATCCTCCTTGAACACTGAAGCTTTCTTT. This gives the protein CASMTGPSSLNTEAFF.

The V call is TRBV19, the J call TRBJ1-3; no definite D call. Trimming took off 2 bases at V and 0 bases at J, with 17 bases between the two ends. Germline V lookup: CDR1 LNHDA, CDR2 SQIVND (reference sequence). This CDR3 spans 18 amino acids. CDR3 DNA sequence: TGTGCCAGTAGTATAAGGGTGACTGGCCCCGGCTCTGGAAACACCATATATTTT. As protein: CASSIRVTGPGSGNTIYF.

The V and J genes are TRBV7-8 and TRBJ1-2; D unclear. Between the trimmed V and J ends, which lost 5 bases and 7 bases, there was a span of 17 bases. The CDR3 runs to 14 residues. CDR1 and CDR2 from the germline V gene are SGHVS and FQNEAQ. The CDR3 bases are TGTGCCAGCAGCCCAGCTCCTGGCGGCGGTGGCTACACCTTC. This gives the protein CASSPAPGGGGYTF.

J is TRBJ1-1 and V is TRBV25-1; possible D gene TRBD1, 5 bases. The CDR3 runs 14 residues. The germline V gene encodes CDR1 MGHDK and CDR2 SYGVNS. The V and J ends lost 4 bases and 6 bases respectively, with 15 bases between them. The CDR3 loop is CASSARGGVAEAFF. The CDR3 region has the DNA TGTGCCAGCAGTGCCCGAGGAGGGGTGGCTGAAGCTTTCTTT. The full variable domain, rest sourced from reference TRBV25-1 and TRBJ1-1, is EADIYQTPRYLVIGTGKKITLECSQTMGHDKMYWYQQDPGMELHLIHYSYGVNSTEKGDLSSESTVSRIRTEHFPLTLESARPSHTSQYLCASSARGGVAEAFFGQGTRLTVV.

In DNA, the CDR3 is TGTGCCAGCTCACCGGGGGGACAGAGGCATTCACCCCTCCACTTT. Translating it yields CASSPGGQRHSPLHF. This chain links TRBV18 with TRBJ1-6, with 7 bases matching TRBD1. J lost 8 bases, V lost 3 bases, and 7 bases had no gene match. CDR3 length equals 15 residues. Germline assignment: CDR1 KGHSH and CDR2 LQKENI.

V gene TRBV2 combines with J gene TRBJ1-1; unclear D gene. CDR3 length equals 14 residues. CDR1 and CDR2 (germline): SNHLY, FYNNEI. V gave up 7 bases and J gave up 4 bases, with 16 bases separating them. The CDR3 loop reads CASIPEAYGTEAFF. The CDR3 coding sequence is TGTGCCAGCATTCCAGAGGCTTACGGCACTGAAGCTTTCTTT.

The CDR3 spells CASSPGDRNSLGYTF. The CDR3 DNA reads as TGCGCCAGCAGTCCTGGGGACAGGAACTCCCTAGGCTACACCTTC. The genes are TRBV5-1 and TRBJ1-2; 8 positions agree with TRBD1. The CDR3 extends over 15 amino acids. Trimming cost V 5 bases and J 8 bases; bases outside gene matches: 14. Germline CDR1 is SGHRS and CDR2 is YFSETQ.

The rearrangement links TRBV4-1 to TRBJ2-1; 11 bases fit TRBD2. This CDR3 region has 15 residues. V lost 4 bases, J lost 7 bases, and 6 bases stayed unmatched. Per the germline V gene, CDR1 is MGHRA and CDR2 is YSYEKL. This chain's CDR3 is CASSRLAGLRNEQFF. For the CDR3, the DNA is TGCGCCAGCAGCCGACTAGCGGGATTGAGGAATGAGCAGTTCTTC.

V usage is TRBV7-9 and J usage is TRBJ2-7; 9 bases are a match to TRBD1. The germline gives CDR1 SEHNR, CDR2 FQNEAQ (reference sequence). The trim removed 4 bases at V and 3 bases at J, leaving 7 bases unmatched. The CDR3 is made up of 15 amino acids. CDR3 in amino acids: CASSSWTGAGYEQYF. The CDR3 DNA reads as TGTGCCAGCAGCTCCTGGACAGGGGCAGGCTACGAGCAGTACTTC.

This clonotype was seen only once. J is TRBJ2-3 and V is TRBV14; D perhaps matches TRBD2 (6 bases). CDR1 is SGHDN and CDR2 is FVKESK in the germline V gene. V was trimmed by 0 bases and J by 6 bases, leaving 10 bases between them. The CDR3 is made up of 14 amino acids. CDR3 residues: CASSQEKGRDTQYF. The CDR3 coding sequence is TGTGCCAGCAGCCAAGAAAAGGGGAGGGATACGCAGTATTTT.

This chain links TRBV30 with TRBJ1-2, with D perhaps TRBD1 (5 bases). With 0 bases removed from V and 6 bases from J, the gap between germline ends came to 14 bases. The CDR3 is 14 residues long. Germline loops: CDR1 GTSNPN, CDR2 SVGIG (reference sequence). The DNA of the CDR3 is TGTGCCTGGAGTGTACAGTCCAGGGCGGATGGCTACACCTTC. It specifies CAWSVQSRADGYTF.

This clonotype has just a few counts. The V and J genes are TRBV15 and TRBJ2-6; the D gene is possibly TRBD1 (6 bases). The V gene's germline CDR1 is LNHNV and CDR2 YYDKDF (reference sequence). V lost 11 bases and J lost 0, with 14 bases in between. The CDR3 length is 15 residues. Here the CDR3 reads CASSSRGSGANVLTF. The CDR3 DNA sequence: TGTGCCTCATCCTCCAGGGGCTCTGGGGCCAACGTCCTGACTTTC.

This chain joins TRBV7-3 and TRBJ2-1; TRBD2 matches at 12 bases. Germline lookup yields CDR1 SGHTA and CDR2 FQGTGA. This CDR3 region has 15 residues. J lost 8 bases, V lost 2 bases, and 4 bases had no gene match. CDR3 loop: CASSLLAGGPHEQFF. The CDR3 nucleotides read TGTGCCAGCAGCTTACTAGCGGGGGGGCCGCATGAGCAGTTCTTC.

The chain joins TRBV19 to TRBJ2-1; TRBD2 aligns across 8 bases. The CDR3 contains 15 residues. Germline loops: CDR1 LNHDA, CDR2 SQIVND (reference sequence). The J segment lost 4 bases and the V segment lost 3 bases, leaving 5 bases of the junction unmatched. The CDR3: CASSMGLAGYNEQFF. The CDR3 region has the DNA TGTGCCAGTAGTATGGGCCTAGCGGGTTACAATGAGCAGTTCTTC.

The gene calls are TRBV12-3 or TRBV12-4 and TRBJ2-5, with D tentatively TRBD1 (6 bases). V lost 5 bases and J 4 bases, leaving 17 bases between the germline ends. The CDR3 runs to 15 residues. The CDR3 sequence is CASSDQGWGGETQYF. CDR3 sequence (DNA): TGTGCCAGCAGTGATCAGGGGTGGGGTGGAGAGACCCAGTACTTC.

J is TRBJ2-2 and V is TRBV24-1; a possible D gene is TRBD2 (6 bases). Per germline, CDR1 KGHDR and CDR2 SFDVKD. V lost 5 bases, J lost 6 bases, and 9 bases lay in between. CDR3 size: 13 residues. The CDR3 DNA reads TGTGCCACCAGTGTTGCGGGGCCCGGGGAGCTGTTTTTT. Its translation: CATSVAGPGELFF.

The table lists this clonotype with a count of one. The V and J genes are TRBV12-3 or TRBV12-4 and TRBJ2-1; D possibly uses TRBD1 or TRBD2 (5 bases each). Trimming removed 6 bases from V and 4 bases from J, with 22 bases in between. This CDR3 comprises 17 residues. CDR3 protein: CASSHLSRDPPYNEQFF. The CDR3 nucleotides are TGTGCCAGCAGCCATCTGAGCCGGGACCCGCCTTACAATGAGCAGTTCTTC.

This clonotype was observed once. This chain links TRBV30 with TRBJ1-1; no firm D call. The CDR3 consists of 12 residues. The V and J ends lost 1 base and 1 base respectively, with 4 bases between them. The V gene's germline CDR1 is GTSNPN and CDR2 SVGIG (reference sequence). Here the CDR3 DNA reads TGTGCCTGGAGTGCAAGGAACACTGAAGCTTTCTTT. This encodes CAWSARNTEAFF.

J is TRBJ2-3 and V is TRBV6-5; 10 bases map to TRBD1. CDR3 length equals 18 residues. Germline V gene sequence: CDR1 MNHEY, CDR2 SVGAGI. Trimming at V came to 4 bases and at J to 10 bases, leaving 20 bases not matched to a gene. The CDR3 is CASSSSKWTGGAQMAQYF. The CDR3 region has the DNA TGTGCCAGCAGTTCGTCGAAGTGGACAGGGGGGGCCCAGATGGCGCAGTATTTT.

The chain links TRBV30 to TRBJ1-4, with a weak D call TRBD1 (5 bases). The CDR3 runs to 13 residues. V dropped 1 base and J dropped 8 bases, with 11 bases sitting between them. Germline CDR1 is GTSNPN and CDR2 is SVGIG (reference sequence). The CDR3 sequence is CAWSGQSGEKLFF. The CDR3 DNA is TGTGCCTGGAGTGGACAGTCTGGGGAAAAACTGTTTTTT.

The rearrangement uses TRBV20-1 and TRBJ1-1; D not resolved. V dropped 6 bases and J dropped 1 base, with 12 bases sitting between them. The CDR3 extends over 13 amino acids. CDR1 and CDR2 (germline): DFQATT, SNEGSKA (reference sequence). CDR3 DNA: TGCAGTGCCACCCCCCCAGGGAACACTGAAGCTTTCTTT. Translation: CSATPPGNTEAFF.